Included here is one TCR beta chain sequence, with context. Only a few counts were recorded for this clonotype. The target of this receptor is not known. Base qualities are missing; no much larger clone stands one base away. This record comes from a study of T-cell memory formation after mild COVID-19 (dated by TCRdb to the early 2020s). About the full investigation: Most TCR sequence clusters were specific to one of the two donors. In a couple of donors, T-cell clones that expanded and contracted after mild COVID-19 were followed by sequencing TCRalpha and TCRbeta repertoires longitudinally. Two young, previously healthy adult volunteers, one female and one male, were included in the cohort. The investigation overall reported the following: From day 15 to 85, contracting clones showed balanced CD4/CD8 phenotypes, whereas a second wave of clones that expanded from day 15 to 37 leaned towards CD4+. The study included only a couple of mild cases, and larger cohorts that include severe cases with pre-infection samples were judged to be necessary. SARS-CoV-2 specificity was not confirmed for the second-wave clones peaking on day 37. Some responding clones were found in pre-infection memory, which suggests that pre-existing cross-reactive memory T cells took part in the SARS-CoV-2 response. Contracting CD4+ clones appeared mostly in the CM and EM memory subsets, whereas CD8+ clones were enriched in EMRA.

For sequencing, an Illumina NovaSeq 6000 was employed. TCRalpha and TCRbeta cDNA libraries were built by 5'RACE with constant-segment primers, adding sample barcodes and unique molecular identifiers. RNA was extracted from every sample with Trizol reagent. Libraries were amplified in two PCR steps, with a second sample barcode and Illumina TruSeq adapters added in the second step. The libraries were sequenced on an Illumina NovaSeq using 2 x 150 bp paired-end reads. As for the authors' bioinformatics: The reads were demultiplexed and collapsed into UMI-guided consensus sequences using migec v1.2.7. Using mixcr v2.1.11, UMI consensuses were aligned to TRA and TRB V and J templates and then assembled into clonotypes. Expanded or contracted clonotypes were those called significant by both edgeR and NoisET, with noise models trained on biological replicates. edgeR calls used a false discovery rate-adjusted p below 0.01 and a log2 fold-change threshold of 1. As an exploratory analysis of dynamics, PCA with hierarchical clustering was applied to max-normalized trajectories of the 1000 most abundant clonotypes. Separately sequenced CD4+ and CD8+ repertoires were used to assign the CD4 or CD8 phenotype of responding clones. In-frame beta chains were kept once TCRdb had trimmed the public reads at Q25 with fastp and called clones with MiXCR. Each CDR3 protein gets just one entry, which takes the most common genes and DNA from the rows behind it. The V and J calls were determined by TCRdb, not by the authors. Recorded for this sample are some 130,000 distinct CDR3 sequences; about 17% of them occurred a single time. Approximately 15% of the sample comes from the top ten.

Counted from cysteine to phenylalanine, this CDR3 has 11 amino acids. Of all the DNA, just the CDR3 is kept, 33 bases in frame from base 1. V drops 4 bases and J drops 6 bases, leaving 6 bases in between. Based on the germline V gene, the CDR1 and CDR2 sequences are MNHEY and SVGAGI. Ficoll-Paque density gradient centrifugation was the method used to isolate PBMCs. The sample was PBMCs or a T cell subset sorted from them (not recorded which). The source is an adult woman who had mild COVID-19 (a few samples of this study predate the infection). The sample titles of this study are shuffled in the database, so cell type and time point are left out; the donor was told from shared clones. The sequence is built from TRBV6-5 and TRBJ1-1; the D gene is perhaps TRBD1, on 5 matching bases. The DNA reads TGTGCCAGCAGTTGGGGGGCTGAAGCTTTCTTT. The resulting protein is CASSWGAEAFF.